The rows below give T cell receptor beta chains drawn from one sample of a study of blood T cell repertoires in COVID-19. Libraries were prepared by immunoSEQ multiplex PCR; TCRdb keeps only in-frame clonotypes and omits some of them. The sample comprises roughly 250,000 clones, 90% of which are singletons, and roughly 3.3% rests with the top ten. Sequences were obtained from peripheral blood. All receptors derive from a woman between 40 and 50 years old with acute or convalescent COVID-19. The CDR3 runs from the conserved cysteine through the conserved F or W. D genes are given only for firm matches. For some rows the clone size is stated as once, few or many, or as a class when expanded; others skip it.

>NA|TRBV23-1|TRBD2|TRBJ2-1
CASSERLAGTEQFF
TGCGCCAGCTCCGAGCGACTAGCGGGGACTGAGCAGTTCTTC
>NA|TRBV27|TRBD1|TRBJ1-5
CASSFPERTRGIQPQHF
TGTGCCAGCAGTTTCCCCGAGAGGACCAGGGGGATTCAGCCCCAGCATTTT
>NA|TRBV5-1|TRBD2|TRBJ2-3
CASSYGSSGGPAGTDTQYF
TGCGCCAGCAGCTACGGGTCTAGCGGGGGGCCCGCGGGGACAGATACGCAGTATTTT
>NA|TRBV6-6|NA|TRBJ1-2
CASSYSTDTTYTF
TGTGCCAGCAGTTACTCGACCGACACCACCTACACCTTC
>NA|TRBV3-1/TRBV3-2|TRBD1|TRBJ1-2
CASSSTGNYGYTF
TGTGCCAGCAGCTCGACAGGGAACTATGGCTACACCTTC
>NA|TRBV4-2|NA|TRBJ1-2
CASSPPAANYGYTF
TGTGCCAGCAGCCCCCCGGCGGCTAACTATGGCTACACCTTC
>NA|TRBV6-5|NA|TRBJ1-1
CASSYSRGIDTEAFF
TGTGCCAGCAGTTACTCGAGGGGGATCGACACTGAAGCTTTCTTT
>NA|TRBV5-1|NA|TRBJ2-5
CASSRSGETQYF
TGCGCCAGCAGCCGCAGTGGTGAGACCCAGTACTTC
>once|TRBV7-9|NA|TRBJ1-1
CASSPTVHRNTEAFF
TGTGCCAGCAGCCCAACGGTTCACAGGAACACTGAAGCTTTCTTT
>NA|TRBV7-9|NA|TRBJ1-1
CASSLQSGIEAFF
TGTGCCAGCAGCTTACAGTCCGGGATTGAAGCTTTCTTT
>NA|TRBV14|TRBD1|TRBJ1-2
CASSQFTTGVDGYTF
TGTGCCAGCAGCCAGTTCACGACAGGGGTCGATGGCTACACCTTC
>NA|TRBV11-2|NA|TRBJ1-3
CASSSPYTPGSGNTIYF
TGTGCCAGCAGCTCCCCCTACACACCGGGAAGTGGAAACACCATATATTTT
>NA|TRBV12-3/TRBV12-4|TRBD1|TRBJ1-1
CASRYRGGAFF
TGTGCCAGCAGGTACAGGGGTGGAGCTTTCTTT
>NA|TRBV3-1/TRBV3-2|TRBD1|TRBJ1-3
CASSHRTGAGNTIYF
TGTGCCAGCAGTCATCGGACAGGGGCTGGAAACACCATATATTTT
>NA|TRBV6-5|TRBD1|TRBJ1-2
CASSRRQGNYGYTF
TGTGCCAGCAGTCGACGACAGGGCAACTATGGCTACACCTTC
>NA|TRBV10-3|TRBD2|TRBJ2-5
CAISGTSGRQETQYF
TGTGCCATCAGTGGGACTAGCGGGCGTCAAGAGACCCAGTACTTC
>few|TRBV12-5|NA|TRBJ1-5
CASGLGQQGSVNQPQHF
TGTGCTAGTGGTTTGGGCCAACAGGGCTCGGTCAATCAGCCCCAGCATTTT
>once|TRBV4-1|TRBD1|TRBJ2-4
CASSQEIGQGYIQYF
TGCGCCAGCAGCCAAGAAATAGGACAGGGCTACATTCAGTACTTC
>few|TRBV5-4|TRBD1|TRBJ1-2
CASRIQGTVGGYTF
TGTGCCAGCAGAATACAGGGGACAGTCGGGGGCTACACCTTC
>NA|TRBV4-2|TRBD1|TRBJ1-2
CASSPRDRDPYGYTF
TGTGCCAGCAGCCCCCGGGACAGGGACCCCTATGGCTACACCTTC
>NA|TRBV5-1|NA|TRBJ1-2
CASSFSSGYGYTF
TGCGCCAGCAGCTTCAGTTCAGGGTACGGCTACACCTTC